Below are 9 T cell receptor beta chains sequenced from a single sample in a study of CD8 T cells in ankylosing spondylitis. In TCRdb, the 5' RACE reads were re-called with MiXCR into one record per CDR3 protein. The sample has around 320,000 distinct CDR3 sequences; under 25% are singletons. Sequenced: blood, either unsorted or a sorted T cell fraction (not recorded which). The source is a female donor with ankylosing spondylitis or in good health (not recorded which).

This clonotype was detected a few times. The V gene is TRBV27, the J gene TRBJ2-7, with 14 positions matching TRBD2. This CDR3 spans 19 amino acids. V gave up 6 bases and J gave up 0 bases; unmatched junction bases: 13. The germline CDR1 and CDR2 sequences are MNHEY and SMNVEV (reference sequence). The CDR3 sequence: CASSPRGTSGRGTSYEQYF. Here the CDR3 DNA reads TGTGCCAGCAGCCCACGAGGGACTAGCGGGAGAGGGACCTCCTACGAGCAGTACTTC.

The table lists this clonotype with a few counts. J is TRBJ2-7 and V is TRBV6-5; D is unresolved. This CDR3 is built from 15 residues. The germline CDR1 and CDR2 sequences are MNHEY and SVGAGI. Trimming pared 3 bases from V and 6 bases from J, leaving 18 bases between. CDR3 bases: TGTGCCAGCAGTTATGATGAAGCCAAACCTGGCGAGCAGTACTTC. Translating gives CASSYDEAKPGEQYF.

V usage is TRBV9 and J usage is TRBJ2-1, with a possible D match to TRBD1 (5 bases). This CDR3 is 16 amino acids long. V lost 2 bases, J lost 7 bases, and 19 bases lay in between. Germline lookup yields CDR1 SGDLS and CDR2 YYNGEE. This CDR3 is CASSVASRADYNEQFF. The CDR3 DNA reads TGTGCCAGCAGCGTGGCCTCCAGGGCTGATTATAATGAGCAGTTCTTC.

This clonotype was seen once. The CDR3 loop is CAISESTAVAGLSGANVLTF. The DNA of the CDR3 is TGTGCCATCAGTGAGTCGACCGCGGTAGCGGGGCTCTCTGGGGCCAACGTCCTGACTTTC. The J gene is TRBJ2-6, the V gene TRBV10-3; 8 positions agree with TRBD2. This CDR3 comprises 20 residues. Trimming removed 0 bases from V and 0 bases from J; junction bases left unmatched: 10. Germline V CDR1 and CDR2: ENHRY, SYGVKD.

This clonotype was picked up many times. The chain uses TRBV29-1 and TRBJ2-7, with D possibly matching TRBD1 (5 bases). The CDR3 sequence is 12 residues long. Looked up from germline, CDR1 is SQVTM and CDR2 is ANQGSEA. Trimming took 1 base from V and 8 from J, leaving 12 bases between them. The CDR3 here is CSVEGQGLKQYF. The CDR3 nucleotides are TGCAGCGTTGAAGGGCAGGGTTTGAAGCAGTACTTC.

The rearrangement joins TRBV5-1 to TRBJ2-5, with a weak D call TRBD1 (5 bases). Trimming pared 3 bases from V and 4 bases from J, leaving 13 bases between. The V gene's germline CDR1 is SGHRS and CDR2 YFSETQ. The CDR3 loop spans 14 amino acids. CDR3 DNA sequence: TGCGCCAGCAGCTGGAAGGGGCAGGGAGAGACCCAGTACTTC. It encodes CASSWKGQGETQYF.

The chain joins TRBV7-2 to TRBJ1-4; no reliable D call. V dropped 7 bases and J dropped 7 bases, with 10 bases sitting between them. From germline, CDR1 is SGHTA and CDR2 FQGNSA. CDR3 length equals 12 residues. CDR3: CASTLEGEKLFF. The CDR3 bases are TGTGCCAGCACCCTGGAAGGTGAAAAACTGTTTTTT.

The table lists this clonotype with a few counts. The chain employs TRBV10-3 and TRBJ1-1; the D gene is possibly TRBD1 (6 bases). This CDR3 is built from 13 residues. Germline V gene lookup returns CDR1 ENHRY and CDR2 SYGVKD. The ends were cut back, 5 bases at V and 2 bases at J, with 9 bases in the middle. DNA for the CDR3: TGTGCCATCAGTTACAGGGATAACACTGAAGCTTTCTTT. It codes for CAISYRDNTEAFF.

This clonotype has just a few counts. CDR3 sequence reads: CASSLRTGISYEQYF. CDR3 coding DNA: TGTGCCAGCAGCTTGCGGACAGGCATCTCCTACGAGCAGTACTTC. The chain combines TRBV5-6 with TRBJ2-7, with TRBD1 matching over 7 bases. The CDR3 runs to 15 residues. Per germline, CDR1 SGHDT and CDR2 YYEEEE. The V segment lost 1 base and the J segment 0 bases; nucleotides outside the gene matches: 4.